The clone carrying this TCR beta chain turned up a few times. Its antigen remains unknown. The data were obtained in a study of early T cells in non-severe SARS-CoV-2 infection. Study-level information: Whole-blood bulk RNA, unsorted, was sequenced, and chains were unpaired.

Unique molecular identifiers (one per individual cDNA molecule) were attached. TCRdb independently ran MiXCR on the 5' RACE reads; one entry per CDR3 protein. This table holds 100,000 to 150,000 distinct CDR3 sequences, 14% to 15% found once. Findings and caveats of the study: VDJdb matching favored anti-spike CD8 responses, missing private and CD4 specificities.

The CDR3 is made up of 11 amino acids. Deletions cut 5 bases from V and 4 bases from J, with 8 bases between. CDR1 and CDR2 from the germline V gene are GTSNPN and SVGIG (reference sequence). The receptor's source is an adult who was a healthcare worker with PCR-confirmed SARS-CoV-2 infection or an uninfected control (not recorded which). Specimen: whole blood. The V and J genes are TRBV30 and TRBJ1-1; D remains unclear. The CDR3 loop is CAWGHGTEAFF. The CDR3 nucleotides read TGTGCCTGGGGCCATGGCACTGAAGCTTTCTTT.